Below are 23 T cell receptor beta chains sequenced from a single sample in a study of vaccination and CD4 T cells after COVID-19. As for time point: late sampling 161 to 241 days after vaccination in three convalescent patients. TCRdb re-called the PCR reads through MiXCR, storing one row per CDR3 protein. The sample has 30,000 to 40,000 distinct CDR3 sequences, 36% seen once. The specimen comprised CD4+ T cells from blood, sampled about 7 months after SARS-CoV-2 vaccination. The source of these receptors is a human donor who had recovered from COVID-19.

This clonotype was seen a handful of times. The chain combines TRBV6-2 or TRBV6-3 with TRBJ2-3; D is undetermined. The CDR3 covers 15 residues. Trimming removed 3 bases at V and 5 bases at J, with 15 bases between. Germline CDR1 is MNHEY and CDR2 is SVGEGT. This chain's CDR3 is CASSYRSIEIDTQYF. The DNA of the CDR3 is TGTGCCAGCAGTTATCGGTCGATAGAAATAGATACGCAGTATTTT.

This clonotype has just a few counts. The J gene is TRBJ1-6, the V gene TRBV2; D ambiguous. CDR3 length: 13 residues. V was pared by 2 bases and J by 7 bases, with 6 bases between. Germline V gene lookup returns CDR1 SNHLY and CDR2 FYNNEI. CDR3 loop: CASSEQSNSPLHF. The CDR3 nucleotides read TGTGCCAGCAGTGAACAGTCAAATTCACCCCTCCACTTT.

This clonotype was found a few times. The chain combines TRBV7-9 with TRBJ1-1; no firm D call. Germline lookup yields CDR1 SEHNR and CDR2 FQNEAQ (reference sequence). This CDR3 is built from 12 residues. V lost 3 bases to trimming and J lost 2 bases, with 4 bases between them. The CDR3 DNA reads as TGTGCCAGCAGCTTGTCCAACACTGAAGCTTTCTTT. It specifies CASSLSNTEAFF.

The V call is TRBV27, the J call TRBJ2-7; no firm D call. The V end lost 3 bases, the J end lost 4 bases, and 13 bases lay between the germline ends. Germline CDR1 and CDR2: MNHEY and SMNVEV (reference sequence). The CDR3 has 14 amino acids. As DNA, the CDR3 is TGTGCCAGCAGTTTTCCACCCTTCAAGTACGAGCAGTACTTC. Translated, it gives CASSFPPFKYEQYF.

The V gene is TRBV4-1, the J gene TRBJ2-2, with 7 bases that match TRBD1. V was clipped by 4 bases and J by 13 bases; unmatched bases: 15. This CDR3 contains 15 residues. Germline V gene data show CDR1 as MGHRA and CDR2 as YSYEKL. CDR3 sequence: CASSPPKMGTVRLFF. Here the CDR3 DNA reads TGCGCCAGCAGCCCGCCTAAGATGGGGACAGTCAGGCTGTTTTTT.

The chain uses TRBV7-2 and TRBJ1-1, with no clear D. This CDR3 is 14 amino acids long. Germline-derived CDR1 and CDR2 are SGHTA and FQGNSA. Trimming left V 1 base short and J 6 bases short, with 12 bases between. CDR3 region: CASSLVPGSAEAFF. Written as DNA, the CDR3 is TGTGCCAGCAGCTTAGTTCCGGGCTCCGCTGAAGCTTTCTTT.

The chain uses TRBV5-4 and TRBJ1-2; unclear D gene. This CDR3 is 15 amino acids long. Trimming left V 3 bases short and J 3 bases short, with 15 bases between. The germline V gene has CDR1 SGHNT and CDR2 YYREEE (reference sequence). CDR3 nucleotide sequence: TGTGCCAGCAGCTGGGGAAGCGTCGGGGACTATGGCTACACCTTC. Translated: CASSWGSVGDYGYTF.

V and J are TRBV19 and TRBJ1-5, with D perhaps matching TRBD1 (6 bases). The length of the CDR3 is 15 residues. Germline CDR1 reads LNHDA; CDR2 reads SQIVND (reference sequence). The germline V and J ends were trimmed by 4 bases and 0 bases, with 10 bases remaining between them. The CDR3 DNA sequence: TGTGCCAGTAGTACGACAGGTGATAGCAATCAGCCCCAGCATTTT. Translated, it gives CASSTTGDSNQPQHF.

The chain couples TRBV7-2 to TRBJ2-7; D remains unclear. The V end was cut by 1 base, the J end by 6 bases, with 16 bases between. The germline V gene encodes CDR1 SGHTA and CDR2 FQGNSA. This CDR3 spans 15 amino acids. The CDR3 reads CASSLGLLAPGEQYF. DNA for the CDR3: TGTGCCAGCAGCTTAGGGTTGTTAGCTCCGGGCGAGCAGTACTTC.

V is TRBV19 and J is TRBJ1-5, with 9 bases identical to TRBD1. The CDR3 runs 14 residues. Germline V CDR1 and CDR2: LNHDA, SQIVND (reference sequence). Trimming took 7 bases from V and 6 from J; bases not matched to a gene: 7. Here the CDR3 reads CASNLLDRGQPQHF. CDR3 bases: TGTGCCAGTAACCTGTTGGACAGGGGTCAGCCCCAGCATTTT.

The rearrangement links TRBV20-1 to TRBJ2-3; 14 bases align to TRBD2. V was clipped by 4 bases and J by 1 base; unmatched bases: 7. From germline, CDR1 is DFQATT and CDR2 SNEGSKA (reference sequence). The CDR3 sequence is 17 residues long. CDR3 in DNA: TGCAGTGCTAACCCGGGACTAGCGGGAGAGGGCACAGATACGCAGTATTTT. It yields the protein CSANPGLAGEGTDTQYF.

V gene TRBV29-1 combines with J gene TRBJ2-3; D tentatively fits TRBD1 or TRBD2 (5 bases each). The CDR3 sequence is 14 residues long. Germline V lookup: CDR1 SQVTM, CDR2 ANQGSEA. V was clipped by 4 bases and J by 0 bases, with 11 bases between them. As DNA, the CDR3 is TGCAGCGTTGGGATCGGGGCCAGCACAGATACGCAGTATTTT. It codes for CSVGIGASTDTQYF.

The genes are TRBV7-3 and TRBJ2-5, with 8 bases fitting TRBD2. Trimming cost V 4 bases and J 5 bases; bases outside gene matches: 3. The CDR3 has 13 residues. Germline values: CDR1 SGHTA, CDR2 FQGTGA. Written as DNA, the CDR3 is TGTGCCAGCAGCTCCTCGGGGGGGGAGACCCAGTACTTC. Amino acid sequence: CASSSSGGETQYF.

This clonotype was observed a handful of times. This chain connects TRBV28 to TRBJ1-5; TRBD1 might be the D (6 bases). V gave up 4 bases and J gave up 7 bases, with 14 bases separating them. CDR3 size: 14 residues. The germline CDR1 and CDR2 sequences are MDHEN and SYDVKM. CDR3 nucleotides: TGTGCCAGCAGTTCGGAGGACAGCATCCAGCCCCAGCATTTT. Its translation is CASSSEDSIQPQHF.

This rearrangement joins TRBV5-6 to TRBJ2-3; no clear D. The CDR3 has 13 residues. V was clipped by 4 bases and J by 6 bases, with 12 bases between them. Looked up from germline, CDR1 is SGHDT and CDR2 is YYEEEE. CDR3 DNA: TGTGCCAGCAGCCCCAGGACGGCCGATACGCAGTATTTT. It specifies CASSPRTADTQYF.

This clonotype showed up just a few times. The V call is TRBV27, the J call TRBJ2-5; no reliable D call. Germline assignment: CDR1 MNHEY and CDR2 SMNVEV (reference sequence). This CDR3 spans 13 amino acids. V lost 3 bases to trimming and J lost 4 bases, with 9 bases between them. The CDR3 here is CASSFGQAETQYF. The CDR3 nucleotides read TGTGCCAGCAGTTTCGGGCAGGCAGAGACCCAGTACTTC.

The CDR3 spells CATGWTSNEQFF. DNA of the CDR3: TGTGCCACCGGCTGGACTAGCAATGAGCAGTTCTTC. This chain uses TRBV15 with TRBJ2-1, with 7 bases aligning to TRBD2. Losses at the gene ends were 8 bases for V and 6 bases for J; bases not matched to a gene: 4. CDR1 is LNHNV and CDR2 is YYDKDF in the germline V gene (reference sequence). CDR3 length: 12 amino acids.

The V and J genes are TRBV19 and TRBJ1-2; D is perhaps TRBD1 (6 bases). Trimming pared 6 bases from V and 4 bases from J, leaving 12 bases between. CDR1 is LNHDA and CDR2 is SQIVND in the germline V gene (reference sequence). The CDR3 is made up of 13 amino acids. CDR3 region: CASRRTVGYGYTF. For the CDR3, the DNA is TGTGCCAGTAGAAGGACAGTCGGCTATGGCTACACCTTC.

This clonotype was seen more than once but under ten times. The rearrangement links TRBV7-9 to TRBJ2-2; 8 bases are a match to TRBD1. The V gene end was trimmed by 5 bases and the J gene end by 4 bases; junction bases not matched to a gene: 6. Per germline, CDR1 SEHNR and CDR2 FQNEAQ (reference sequence). This CDR3 contains 15 residues. CDR3 coding DNA: TGTGCCAGCAGCGTCCAGGGGGCTGGCACCGGGGAGCTGTTTTTT. Protein product: CASSVQGAGTGELFF. The full variable domain, rest sourced from reference TRBV7-9 and TRBJ2-2, is DTGVSQNPRHKITKRGQNVTFRCDPISEHNRLYWYRQTLGQGPEFLTYFQNEAQLEKSRLLSDRFSAERPKGSFSTLEIQRTEQGDSAMYLCASSVQGAGTGELFFGEGSRLTVL.

The chain carries TRBV10-3 and TRBJ2-4, with TRBD1 matching 7 bases. CDR1 is ENHRY and CDR2 is SYGVKD in the germline V gene. The CDR3 has 14 amino acids. Trimming removed 10 bases from V and 0 bases from J; junction bases left unmatched: 6. The CDR3 DNA is TGTGCCACGCACGACAGGGCAGCCAAAAACATTCAGTACTTC. Protein: CATHDRAAKNIQYF.

The CDR3: CASSKPLGGIGGEQYF. The CDR3 DNA sequence: TGTGCCAGCAGTAAACCCCTGGGCGGGATCGGTGGCGAGCAGTACTTC. The rearrangement joins TRBV6-1 to TRBJ2-7, with D maybe TRBD2 (6 bases). The length of the CDR3 is 16 residues. V was shortened by 5 bases and J by 6 bases, with 23 bases between the two germline ends. CDR1 is MNHNS, CDR2 SASEGT, per germline.

This clonotype occurred a few times. V and J are TRBV15 and TRBJ2-3; D gene ambiguous. Germline V gene lookup returns CDR1 LNHNV and CDR2 YYDKDF (reference sequence). This CDR3 contains 13 residues. V was trimmed by 0 bases and J by 2 bases, leaving 3 bases between them. The CDR3 sequence: CATSRDYTDTQYF. As DNA, the CDR3 is TGTGCCACCAGCAGAGATTACACAGATACGCAGTATTTT.

This chain links TRBV25-1 with TRBJ2-1, with 7 bases matching TRBD1. J was trimmed by 0 bases and V by 3 bases; bases with no gene match: 11. The CDR3 loop spans 18 amino acids. Germline values: CDR1 MGHDK, CDR2 SYGVNS. For the CDR3, the DNA is TGTGCCAGCAGTGATCCCCCGGACAGGACCCACTCCTACAATGAGCAGTTCTTC. Amino acids: CASSDPPDRTHSYNEQFF.